Listed below are T cell receptor beta chains from one sample, sequenced in a study of cytomegalovirus exposure and HLA in healthy donors. Data came from immunoSEQ multiplex PCR; TCRdb stores just in-frame clones and leaves some out. This sample has roughly 120,000 clones, with around 70% found just once. The material sequenced was PBMCs. The receptors shown here come from a woman in her thirties or forties in good health and CMV-seronegative. Each CDR3 is given with its conserved first and last residue. The D gene is left open where the match is weak. Expanded clones are given a class, and other clones once, few, many or no size at all.

>TRBJ1-5|.|TRBV7-9|.
TGTGCCAGCAGCTTAGACGGGGGTCGGGGCAATCAGCCCCAGCATTTT
CASSLDGGRGNQPQHF
>TRBJ2-7|once|TRBV27|.
TGTGCCAGCAGTTTCGTGGGCATCTACGAGCAGTACTTC
CASSFVGIYEQYF
>TRBJ2-2|.|TRBV6-6|.
TGTGCCAGCAGTTACTCGTTGGAGGATCCGACCGGGGAGCTGTTTTTT
CASSYSLEDPTGELFF
>TRBJ1-4|.|TRBV4-3|TRBD1
TGCGCCAGCAGCCCTGGACAGGGGTCCGAAAAACTGTTTTTT
CASSPGQGSEKLFF
>TRBJ1-2|few|TRBV19|TRBD1
TGTGCCAGTAGTATAGTAGCAGGGGGCGGACGTCACTATGGCTACACCTTC
CASSIVAGGGRHYGYTF
>TRBJ2-5|.|TRBV5-6|.
TGTGCCAGCAGCTTGGGGGGGGAAAACCCAGAGACCCAGTACTTC
CASSLGGENPETQYF
>TRBJ2-6|.|TRBV18|.
TGTGCCAGCTCACAGAGGGCAGGCTCTGGGGCCAACGTCCTGACTTTC
CASSQRAGSGANVLTF
>TRBJ1-4|few|TRBV30|TRBD1
TGTGCCTGGACCCGGGACAGGGTAACTAATGAAAAACTGTTTTTT
CAWTRDRVTNEKLFF
>TRBJ1-1|.|TRBV25-1|.
TGTGCCTGTACGGTGAACACTGAAGCTTTCTTT
CACTVNTEAFF
>TRBJ1-2|once|TRBV27|.
TGTGCCAGCAAACCGGGGGAGGCTCGCTATGGCTACACCTTC
CASKPGEARYGYTF
>TRBJ2-2|.|TRBV29-1|.
TGCAGCGTTGAAGAGGCAGCGAACACCGGGGAGCTGTTTTTT
CSVEEAANTGELFF
>TRBJ2-1|few|TRBV27|TRBD2
TGTGCCAGCAGTTTATTGGGGACTATATACAATGAGCAGTTCTTC
CASSLLGTIYNEQFF
>TRBJ1-1|.|TRBV7-3|TRBD1
TGTGCCAGCAGTCATACAGGGGGACCGGACACTGAAGCTTTCTTT
CASSHTGGPDTEAFF
>TRBJ1-2|.|TRBV30|.
TGTGCCTGGAGTGCATCGGGTGGCTACACCTTC
CAWSASGGYTF